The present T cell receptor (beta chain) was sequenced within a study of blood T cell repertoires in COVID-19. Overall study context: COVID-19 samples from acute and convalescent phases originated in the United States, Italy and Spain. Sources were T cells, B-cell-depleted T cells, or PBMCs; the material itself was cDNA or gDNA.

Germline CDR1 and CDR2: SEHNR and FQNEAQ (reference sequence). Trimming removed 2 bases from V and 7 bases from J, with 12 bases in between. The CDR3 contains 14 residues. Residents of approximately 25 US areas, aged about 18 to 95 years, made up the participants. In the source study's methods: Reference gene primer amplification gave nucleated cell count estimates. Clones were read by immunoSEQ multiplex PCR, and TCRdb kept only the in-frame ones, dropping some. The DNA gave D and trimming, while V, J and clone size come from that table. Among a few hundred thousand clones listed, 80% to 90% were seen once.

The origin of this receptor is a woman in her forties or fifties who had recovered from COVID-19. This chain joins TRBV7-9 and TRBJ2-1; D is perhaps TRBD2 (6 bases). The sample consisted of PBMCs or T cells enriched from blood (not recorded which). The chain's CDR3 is CASSLFTSWNEQFF. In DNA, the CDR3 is TGTGCCAGCAGCTTATTTACTAGCTGGAATGAGCAGTTCTTC. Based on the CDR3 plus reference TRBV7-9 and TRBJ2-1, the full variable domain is DTGVSQNPRHKITKRGQNVTFRCDPISEHNRLYWYRQTLGQGPEFLTYFQNEAQLEKSRLLSDRFSAERPKGSFSTLEIQRTEQGDSAMYLCASSLFTSWNEQFFGPGTRLTVL.